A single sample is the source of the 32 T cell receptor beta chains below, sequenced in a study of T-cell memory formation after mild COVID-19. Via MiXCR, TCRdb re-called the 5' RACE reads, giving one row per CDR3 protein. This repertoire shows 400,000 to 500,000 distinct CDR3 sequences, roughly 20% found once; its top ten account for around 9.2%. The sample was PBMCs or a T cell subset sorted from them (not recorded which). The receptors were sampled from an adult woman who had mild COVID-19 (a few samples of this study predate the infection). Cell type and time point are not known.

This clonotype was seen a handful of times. The CDR3 DNA follows: TGTGCCAGCAGCCAGCGACGCCGTGATGGCTACACCTTC. As protein: CASSQRRRDGYTF. The V gene is TRBV3-1, the J gene TRBJ1-2; no clear D gene. The V gene lost 3 bases and the J gene lost 6 bases, with 11 bases spanning the gap. The CDR3 sequence is 13 residues long. Germline-derived CDR1 and CDR2 are LGHDT and YNNKEL (reference sequence).

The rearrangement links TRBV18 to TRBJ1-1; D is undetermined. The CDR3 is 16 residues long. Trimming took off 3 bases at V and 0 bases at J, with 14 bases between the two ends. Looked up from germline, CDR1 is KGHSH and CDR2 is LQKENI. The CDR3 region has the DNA TGTGCCAGCTCACCTGTAGCGGACCTCATGAACACTGAAGCTTTCTTT. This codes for CASSPVADLMNTEAFF.

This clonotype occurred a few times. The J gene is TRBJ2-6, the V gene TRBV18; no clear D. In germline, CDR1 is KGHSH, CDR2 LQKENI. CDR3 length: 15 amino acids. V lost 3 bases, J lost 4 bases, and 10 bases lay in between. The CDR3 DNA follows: TGTGCCAGCTCACCCTGGGTAGACGGGGCCAACGTCCTGACTTTC. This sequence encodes CASSPWVDGANVLTF.

CDR3 protein: CASSLEDREYTEAFF. CDR3 sequence (DNA): TGTGCCAGCAGTTTAGAGGACAGGGAATACACTGAAGCTTTCTTT. The chain combines TRBV12-3 or TRBV12-4 with TRBJ1-1; the match to TRBD1 covers 8 bases. This CDR3 has 15 residues. The ends lost 1 base at V and 3 bases at J; junction bases unmatched: 4.

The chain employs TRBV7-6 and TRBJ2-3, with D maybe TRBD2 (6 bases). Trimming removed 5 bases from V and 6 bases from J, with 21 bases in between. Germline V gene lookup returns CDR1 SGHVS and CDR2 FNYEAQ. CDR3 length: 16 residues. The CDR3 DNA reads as TGTGCCAGCAGCCTCCGACTAGTCGGCCCCGCGGATACGCAGTATTTT. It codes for CASSLRLVGPADTQYF.

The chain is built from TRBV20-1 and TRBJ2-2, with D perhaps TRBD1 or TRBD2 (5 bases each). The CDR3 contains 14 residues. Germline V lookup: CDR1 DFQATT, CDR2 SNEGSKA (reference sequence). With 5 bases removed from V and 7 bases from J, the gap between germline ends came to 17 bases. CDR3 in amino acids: CSAPDSGSGGELFF. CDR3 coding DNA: TGCAGTGCTCCAGACAGCGGATCAGGCGGGGAGCTGTTTTTT.

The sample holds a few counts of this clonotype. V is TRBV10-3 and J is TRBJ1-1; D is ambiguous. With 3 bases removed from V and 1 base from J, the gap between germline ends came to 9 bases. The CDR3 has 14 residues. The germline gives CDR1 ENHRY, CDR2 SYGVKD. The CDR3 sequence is CAISDGRENTEAFF. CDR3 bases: TGTGCCATCAGTGATGGTAGAGAGAACACTGAAGCTTTCTTT.

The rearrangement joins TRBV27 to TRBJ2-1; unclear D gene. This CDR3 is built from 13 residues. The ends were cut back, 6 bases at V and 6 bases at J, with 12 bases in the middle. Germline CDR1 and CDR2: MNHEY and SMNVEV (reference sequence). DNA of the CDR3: TGTGCCAGCAGATACCGATGGGGCAATGAGCAGTTCTTC. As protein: CASRYRWGNEQFF.

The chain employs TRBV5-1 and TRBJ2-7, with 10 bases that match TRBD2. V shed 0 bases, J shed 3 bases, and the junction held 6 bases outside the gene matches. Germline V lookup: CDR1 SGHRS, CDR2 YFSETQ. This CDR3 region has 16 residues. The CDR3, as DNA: TGCGCCAGCAGCTTGGTTAGGGGACTAGCGCTCTACGAGCAGTACTTC. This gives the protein CASSLVRGLALYEQYF.

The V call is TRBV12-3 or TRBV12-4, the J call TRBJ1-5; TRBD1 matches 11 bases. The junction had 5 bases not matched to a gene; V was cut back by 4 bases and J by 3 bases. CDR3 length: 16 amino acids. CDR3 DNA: TGTGCCAGCAGTTCGGGACAGGGGGATTCCAATCAGCCCCAGCATTTT. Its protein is CASSSGQGDSNQPQHF.

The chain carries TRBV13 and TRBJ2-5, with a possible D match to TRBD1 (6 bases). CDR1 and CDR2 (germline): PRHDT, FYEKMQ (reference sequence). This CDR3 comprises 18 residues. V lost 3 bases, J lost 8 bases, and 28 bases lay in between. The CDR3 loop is CASSFQPSVQGRRKTQYF. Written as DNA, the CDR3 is TGTGCCAGCAGCTTTCAGCCTTCAGTACAGGGACGGCGAAAAACCCAGTACTTC. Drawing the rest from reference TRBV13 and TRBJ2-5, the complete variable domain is AAGVIQSPRHLIKEKRETATLKCYPIPRHDTVYWYQQGPGQDPQFLISFYEKMQSDKGSIPDRFSAQQFSDYHSELNMSSLELGDSALYFCASSFQPSVQGRRKTQYFGPGTRLLVL.

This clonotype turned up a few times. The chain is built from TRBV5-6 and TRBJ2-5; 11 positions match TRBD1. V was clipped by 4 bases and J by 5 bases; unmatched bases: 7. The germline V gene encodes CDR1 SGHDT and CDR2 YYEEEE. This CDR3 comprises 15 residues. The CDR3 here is CASSVRTGGRETQYF. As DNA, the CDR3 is TGTGCCAGCAGCGTCAGGACAGGGGGCCGGGAGACCCAGTACTTC.

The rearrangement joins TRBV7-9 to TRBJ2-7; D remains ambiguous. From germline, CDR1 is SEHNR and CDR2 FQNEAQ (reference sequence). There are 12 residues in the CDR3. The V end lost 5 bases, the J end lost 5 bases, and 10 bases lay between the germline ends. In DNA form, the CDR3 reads TGTGCCAGCAGCCATTCTCGGCACGAGCAGTACTTC. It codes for CASSHSRHEQYF. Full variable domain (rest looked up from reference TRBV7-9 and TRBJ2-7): DTGVSQNPRHKITKRGQNVTFRCDPISEHNRLYWYRQTLGQGPEFLTYFQNEAQLEKSRLLSDRFSAERPKGSFSTLEIQRTEQGDSAMYLCASSHSRHEQYFGPGTRLTVT.

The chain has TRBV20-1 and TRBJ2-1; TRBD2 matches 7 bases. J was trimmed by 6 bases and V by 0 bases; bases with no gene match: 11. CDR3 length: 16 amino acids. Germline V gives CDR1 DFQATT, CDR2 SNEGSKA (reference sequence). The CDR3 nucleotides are TGCAGTGCTAGAGATGGTCGCGACGGGGGGATCAATGAGCAGTTCTTC. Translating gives CSARDGRDGGINEQFF.

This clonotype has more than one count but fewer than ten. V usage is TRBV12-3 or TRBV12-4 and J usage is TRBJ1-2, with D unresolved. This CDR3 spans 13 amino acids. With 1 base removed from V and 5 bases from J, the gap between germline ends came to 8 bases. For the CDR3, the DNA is TGTGCCAGCAGTTTAGAGAGAGGTTATGGCTACACCTTC. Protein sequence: CASSLERGYGYTF.

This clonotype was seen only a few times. The CDR3 nucleotides are TGTGCCATCAGTGGGGATGGACAGGGATGGCAGCCCCAGCATTTT. This sequence encodes CAISGDGQGWQPQHF. This chain links TRBV10-3 with TRBJ1-5; 8 nucleotides agree with TRBD1. From germline, CDR1 is ENHRY and CDR2 SYGVKD. The V segment lost 4 bases and the J segment 7 bases; nucleotides outside the gene matches: 9. CDR3 size: 15 residues.

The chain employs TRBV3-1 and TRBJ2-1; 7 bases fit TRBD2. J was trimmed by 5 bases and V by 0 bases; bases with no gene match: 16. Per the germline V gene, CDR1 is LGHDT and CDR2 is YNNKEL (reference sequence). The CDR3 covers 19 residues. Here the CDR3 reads CASSQDSVGVLAINNEQFF. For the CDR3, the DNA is TGTGCCAGCAGCCAAGATTCGGTGGGGGTACTAGCGATAAACAATGAGCAGTTCTTC.

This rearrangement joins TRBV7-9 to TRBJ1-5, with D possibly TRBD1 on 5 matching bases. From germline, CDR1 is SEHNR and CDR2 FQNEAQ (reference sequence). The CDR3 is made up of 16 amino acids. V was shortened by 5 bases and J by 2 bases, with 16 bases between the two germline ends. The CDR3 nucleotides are TGTGCCAGCAGCCCCGTAAAGGGGCCGGGCAATCAGCCCCAGCATTTT. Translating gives CASSPVKGPGNQPQHF.

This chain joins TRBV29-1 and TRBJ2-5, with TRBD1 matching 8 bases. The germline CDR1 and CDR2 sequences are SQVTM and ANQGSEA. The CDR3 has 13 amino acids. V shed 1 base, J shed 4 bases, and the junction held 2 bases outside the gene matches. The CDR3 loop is CSVEARGRETQYF. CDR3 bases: TGCAGCGTTGAAGCCAGGGGGCGAGAGACCCAGTACTTC.

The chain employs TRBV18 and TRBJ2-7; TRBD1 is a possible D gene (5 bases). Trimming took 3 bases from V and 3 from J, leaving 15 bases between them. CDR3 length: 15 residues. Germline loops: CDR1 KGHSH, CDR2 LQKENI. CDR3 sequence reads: CASSPRTTQDYEQYF. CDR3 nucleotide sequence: TGTGCCAGCTCACCCCGGACAACTCAGGACTACGAGCAGTACTTC.

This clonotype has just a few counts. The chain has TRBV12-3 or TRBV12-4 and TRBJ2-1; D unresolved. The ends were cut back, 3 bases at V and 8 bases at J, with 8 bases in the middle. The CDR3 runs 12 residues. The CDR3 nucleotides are TGTGCCAGCAGTTTGGCGGTCCATGAGCAGTTCTTC. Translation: CASSLAVHEQFF.

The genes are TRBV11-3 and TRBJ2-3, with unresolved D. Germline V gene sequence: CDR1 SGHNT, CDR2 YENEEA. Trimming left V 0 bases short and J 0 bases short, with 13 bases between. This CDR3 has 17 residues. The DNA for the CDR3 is TGTGCCAGCAGCTTAGATTGGTGGGCAGGCAGCACAGATACGCAGTATTTT. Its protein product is CASSLDWWAGSTDTQYF.

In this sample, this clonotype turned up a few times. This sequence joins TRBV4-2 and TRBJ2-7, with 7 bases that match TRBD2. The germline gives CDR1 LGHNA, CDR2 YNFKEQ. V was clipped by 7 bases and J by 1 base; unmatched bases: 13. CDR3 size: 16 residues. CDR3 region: CASKLGGSAGSYEQYF. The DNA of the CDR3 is TGTGCCAGCAAATTGGGGGGGAGTGCAGGGTCCTACGAGCAGTACTTC.

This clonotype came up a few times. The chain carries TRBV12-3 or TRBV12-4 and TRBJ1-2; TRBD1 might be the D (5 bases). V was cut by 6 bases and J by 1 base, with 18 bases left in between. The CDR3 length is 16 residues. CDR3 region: CASSPRIQGDNYGYTF. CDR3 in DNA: TGTGCCAGCAGCCCAAGGATCCAGGGCGATAACTATGGCTACACCTTC.

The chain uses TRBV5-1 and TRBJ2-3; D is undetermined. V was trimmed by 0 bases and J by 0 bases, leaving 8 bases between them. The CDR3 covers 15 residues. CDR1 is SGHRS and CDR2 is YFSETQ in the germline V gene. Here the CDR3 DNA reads TGCGCCAGCAGCTTGGGCAGATTAAGCACAGATACGCAGTATTTT. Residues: CASSLGRLSTDTQYF.

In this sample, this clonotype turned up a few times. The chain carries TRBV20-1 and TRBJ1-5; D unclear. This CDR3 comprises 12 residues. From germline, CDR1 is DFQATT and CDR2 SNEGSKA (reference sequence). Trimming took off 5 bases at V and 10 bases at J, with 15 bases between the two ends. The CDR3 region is CSAAVVSRPQHF. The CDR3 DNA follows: TGCAGTGCTGCGGTCGTAAGCCGTCCCCAGCATTTT.

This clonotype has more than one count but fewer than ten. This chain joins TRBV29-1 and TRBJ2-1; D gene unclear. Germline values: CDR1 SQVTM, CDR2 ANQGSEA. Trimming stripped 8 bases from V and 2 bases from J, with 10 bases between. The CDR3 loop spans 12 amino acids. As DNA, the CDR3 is TGCAGCTCCGGTAGTACCTACAATGAGCAGTTCTTC. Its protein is CSSGSTYNEQFF.

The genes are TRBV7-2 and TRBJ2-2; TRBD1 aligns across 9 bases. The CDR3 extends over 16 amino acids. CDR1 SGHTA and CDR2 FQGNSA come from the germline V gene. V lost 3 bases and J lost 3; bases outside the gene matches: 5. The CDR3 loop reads CASSLDGTGHTGELFF. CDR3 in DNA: TGTGCCAGCAGCTTGGATGGGACAGGGCACACCGGGGAGCTGTTTTTT.

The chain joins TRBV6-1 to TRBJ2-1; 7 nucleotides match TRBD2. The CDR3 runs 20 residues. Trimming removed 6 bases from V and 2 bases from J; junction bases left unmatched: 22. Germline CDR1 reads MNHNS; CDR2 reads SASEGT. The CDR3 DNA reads TGTGCCAGCAGCCGCAGAGGAAGGGAGACCAAGCGGGGAACCTACAATGAGCAGTTCTTC. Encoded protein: CASSRRGRETKRGTYNEQFF.

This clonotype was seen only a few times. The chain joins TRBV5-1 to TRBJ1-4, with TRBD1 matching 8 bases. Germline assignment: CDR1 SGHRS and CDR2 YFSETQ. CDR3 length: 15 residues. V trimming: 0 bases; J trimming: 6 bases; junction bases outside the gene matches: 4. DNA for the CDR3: TGCGCCAGCAGCTTGGGTTCAGGGGGCGATGAAAAACTGTTTTTT. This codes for CASSLGSGGDEKLFF.

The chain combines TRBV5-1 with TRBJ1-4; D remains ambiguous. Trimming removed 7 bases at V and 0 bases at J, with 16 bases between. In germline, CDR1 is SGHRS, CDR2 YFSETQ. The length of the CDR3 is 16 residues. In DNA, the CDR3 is TGCGCCAGCCACGCGGAGGGAGCTGCAACTAATGAAAAACTGTTTTTT. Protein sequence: CASHAEGAATNEKLFF.

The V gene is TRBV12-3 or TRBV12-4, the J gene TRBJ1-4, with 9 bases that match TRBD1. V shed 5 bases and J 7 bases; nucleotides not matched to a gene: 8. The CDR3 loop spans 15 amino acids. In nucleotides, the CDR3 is TGTGCCAGCAGTGACACAGGGGGCGCAGGTGAAAAACTGTTTTTT. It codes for CASSDTGGAGEKLFF.